Each of the 25 T cell receptor beta chains below was sequenced from the same sample in a study of blood T cell repertoires in COVID-19. Profiled with immunoSEQ multiplex PCR; TCRdb holds only in-frame clones, not every one. The top ten hold roughly 1.1% of the sample, which has some 390,000 clones, around 87% seen once. Sequenced sample: PBMCs or T cells enriched from blood (not recorded which). These receptors originate from a man under 40 who had recovered from COVID-19.

The rearrangement links TRBV10-2 to TRBJ1-2, with TRBD1 matching 10 bases. CDR1 WSHSY and CDR2 SAAADI come from the germline V gene. The V gene end was trimmed by 3 bases and the J gene end by 5 bases; junction bases not matched to a gene: 9. This CDR3 contains 16 residues. The CDR3 nucleotides read TGCGCCAGCAGTGACATAGACAGGGGGCTTAGGTATGGCTACACCTTC. Protein product: CASSDIDRGLRYGYTF.

V usage is TRBV7-8 and J usage is TRBJ1-1, with 9 bases identical to TRBD1. V lost 2 bases and J lost 6; bases outside the gene matches: 7. The CDR3 spans 15 residues. Germline V gene lookup returns CDR1 SGHVS and CDR2 FQNEAQ. The CDR3 region has the DNA TGTGCCAGCAGCTTATACGGACAGGGGTTCTCTGAAGCTTTCTTT. It translates to CASSLYGQGFSEAFF.

The rearrangement links TRBV3-1 (or the pseudogene TRBV3-2) to TRBJ1-1; D may be TRBD1 (6 bases). The germline V gene has CDR1 LGHDT and CDR2 YNNKEL (reference sequence). The CDR3 is 14 amino acids. V was trimmed by 3 bases and J by 8 bases, leaving 16 bases between them. The CDR3 protein is CASSQRGGRGEAFF. For the CDR3, the DNA is TGTGCCAGCAGCCAGAGGGGAGGGAGGGGGGAAGCTTTCTTT.

This clone is a singleton in its sample. V usage is TRBV29-1 and J usage is TRBJ2-5, with TRBD1 matching 7 bases. Germline CDR1 reads SQVTM; CDR2 reads ANQGSEA. The CDR3 has 15 residues. Losses at the gene ends were 5 bases for V and 2 bases for J; bases not matched to a gene: 11. CDR3 amino acids: CSVRGGRDRQETQYF. The CDR3 DNA follows: TGCAGCGTTAGAGGCGGACGGGACAGACAAGAGACCCAGTACTTC.

V is TRBV6-5 and J is TRBJ2-7; 8 bases map to TRBD1. V dropped 3 bases and J dropped 6; count of bases not matched to a gene: 10. Germline V lookup: CDR1 MNHEY, CDR2 SVGAGI. This CDR3 spans 15 amino acids. The CDR3 here is CASSYDRTGRLEQYF. DNA of the CDR3: TGTGCCAGCAGTTATGATAGGACAGGGAGGCTCGAGCAGTACTTC.

The CDR3 spells CASSWRGGGEAFF. The CDR3 nucleotides are TGTGCCAGCAGCTGGCGAGGGGGCGGTGAAGCTTTCTTT. The gene calls are TRBV7-9 and TRBJ1-1, with 7 bases fitting TRBD1. Trimming at V came to 4 bases and at J to 7 bases, leaving 6 bases not matched to a gene. Germline values: CDR1 SEHNR, CDR2 FQNEAQ (reference sequence). This CDR3 has 13 residues.

The J gene is TRBJ1-1, the V gene TRBV28; D is undetermined. Trimming removed 6 bases from V and 4 bases from J, with 15 bases in between. The CDR3 is made up of 14 amino acids. Germline CDR1 is MDHEN and CDR2 is SYDVKM. The CDR3 nucleotides read TGTGCCAGCAGAATCAGGAGGGTGGTCACTGAAGCTTTCTTT. Protein sequence: CASRIRRVVTEAFF.

The chain links TRBV15 to TRBJ1-2, with 7 bases aligning to TRBD1. Germline V CDR1 and CDR2: LNHNV, YYDKDF (reference sequence). V was clipped by 3 bases and J by 5 bases; unmatched bases: 15. This CDR3 comprises 17 residues. As DNA, the CDR3 is TGTGCCACCAGCAGCGTGGACAGGACACGAAACCTTTATGGCTACACCTTC. The encoded protein is CATSSVDRTRNLYGYTF.

This clone was counted a few times. In DNA, the CDR3 is TGTGCCAGTAGTCAGGAAACGACATATCCCTTCACTGAAGCTTTCTTT. It specifies CASSQETTYPFTEAFF. The chain employs TRBV19 and TRBJ1-1; no firm D call. This CDR3 has 16 amino acids. Looked up from germline, CDR1 is LNHDA and CDR2 is SQIVND (reference sequence). V was cut by 5 bases and J by 4 bases, with 20 bases left in between.

This clone was recorded once. The sample contains more than one DNA sequence encoding this CDR3. The chain couples TRBV3-1 (or the pseudogene TRBV3-2) to TRBJ1-4; D ambiguous. Germline V lookup: CDR1 LGHDT, CDR2 YNNKEL (reference sequence). Trimming took off 1 base at V and 0 bases at J, with 6 bases between the two ends. The CDR3 runs 15 residues. CDR3 sequence reads: CASSQGTATNEKLFF. CDR3 sequence (DNA): TGTGCCAGCAGCCAAGGTACAGCAACTAATGAAAAACTGTTTTTT.

The chain is built from TRBV7-6 and TRBJ2-2, with TRBD2 matching over 12 bases. Germline loops: CDR1 SGHVS, CDR2 FNYEAQ. This CDR3 region has 16 residues. With 6 bases clipped from V and 5 bases from J, the junction kept 7 bases outside the gene matches. CDR3 in DNA: TGTGCCAGCAGTCTGACAGGGACTAGCGGGACCGGGGAGCTGTTTTTT. Amino acid sequence: CASSLTGTSGTGELFF.

CDR3 in amino acids: CASSSQRENTGELFF. Here the CDR3 DNA reads TGCGCCAGCAGCTCTCAGCGGGAGAACACCGGGGAGCTGTTTTTT. The chain carries TRBV5-1 and TRBJ2-2, with 7 positions matching TRBD2. The V gene's germline CDR1 is SGHRS and CDR2 YFSETQ. Trimming cost V 3 bases and J 1 base; bases outside gene matches: 3. The CDR3 has 15 residues.

The chain carries TRBV6-1 and TRBJ1-5; D not resolved. Between the trimmed V and J ends, which lost 3 bases and 0 bases, there was a span of 6 bases. Looked up from germline, CDR1 is MNHNS and CDR2 is SASEGT. The CDR3 is 14 amino acids. CDR3 amino acids: CASSDRDSNQPQHF. The CDR3 region has the DNA TGTGCCAGCAGTGATCGAGATAGCAATCAGCCCCAGCATTTT.

V gene TRBV28 combines with J gene TRBJ1-3; D gene unclear. The germline V and J ends were trimmed by 6 bases and 4 bases, with 16 bases remaining between them. The CDR3 loop spans 15 amino acids. Germline CDR1 reads MDHEN; CDR2 reads SYDVKM. The CDR3 protein is CASRRRNSRGNTIYF. The CDR3 coding sequence is TGTGCCAGCAGGCGGAGAAATTCCCGAGGAAACACCATATATTTT.

The rearrangement uses TRBV3-1 (or the pseudogene TRBV3-2) and TRBJ2-7; TRBD2 matches at 7 bases. The CDR3 sequence is 14 residues long. J was trimmed by 2 bases and V by 4 bases; bases with no gene match: 5. Germline V CDR1 and CDR2: LGHDT, YNNKEL (reference sequence). The CDR3 region is CASSPGEGPYEQYF. The CDR3, as DNA: TGTGCCAGCAGCCCGGGGGAGGGCCCCTACGAGCAGTACTTC.

V gene TRBV3-1 (or the pseudogene TRBV3-2) combines with J gene TRBJ1-2; 11 bases match TRBD1. Germline V lookup: CDR1 LGHDT, CDR2 YNNKEL (reference sequence). The CDR3 contains 15 residues. The V and J ends lost 3 bases and 3 bases, in that order; junction bases with no gene match: 3. The CDR3 coding sequence is TGTGCCAGCAGCCACATGGGACAGGGGGACTATGGCTACACCTTC. This translates into CASSHMGQGDYGYTF.

CDR3 residues: CASSFGSSSYNEQFF. In DNA, the CDR3 is TGTGCCAGCAGTTTTGGTAGCAGCTCCTACAATGAGCAGTTCTTC. V and J are TRBV28 and TRBJ2-1; D is unclear. Per the germline V gene, CDR1 is MDHEN and CDR2 is SYDVKM. The CDR3 length is 15 residues. V gave up 3 bases and J gave up 0 bases, with 9 bases separating them.

The chain links TRBV5-4 to TRBJ1-5; maybe TRBD1 (6 bases). Germline assignment: CDR1 SGHNT and CDR2 YYREEE (reference sequence). V lost 4 bases to trimming and J lost 4 bases, with 9 bases between them. This CDR3 comprises 13 residues. CDR3 residues: CASSRDKNQPQHF. CDR3 nucleotide sequence: TGTGCCAGCAGCAGGGACAAGAATCAGCCCCAGCATTTT.

The sample holds a few counts of this clone. The V gene is TRBV7-2, the J gene TRBJ2-7; D is possibly TRBD1 (5 bases). Germline V gene lookup returns CDR1 SGHTA and CDR2 FQGNSA. This CDR3 contains 14 residues. V lost 3 bases and J 6 bases, leaving 15 bases between the germline ends. The CDR3 here is CASSLGQGLREQYF. In DNA, the CDR3 is TGTGCCAGCAGCTTGGGCCAGGGCTTGCGCGAGCAGTACTTC.

This clone was counted a single time. V usage is TRBV19 and J usage is TRBJ1-5; 9 bases are a match to TRBD1. This CDR3 region has 17 residues. J gave up 1 base and V 5 bases, and 9 bases lay outside the gene matches. CDR1 and CDR2 (germline): LNHDA, SQIVND (reference sequence). The CDR3 coding sequence is TGTGCCAGTAGTTCAGGCGACAGGGGGTTCAGCAATCAGCCCCAGCATTTT. Protein sequence: CASSSGDRGFSNQPQHF.

The V gene is TRBV3-1 (or the pseudogene TRBV3-2), the J gene TRBJ1-1; no clear D. Per germline, CDR1 LGHDT and CDR2 YNNKEL (reference sequence). Trimming cost V 3 bases and J 4 bases, with 6 bases left between them. The CDR3 covers 12 residues. The CDR3 DNA is TGTGCCAGCAGCCACGAGAGCACTGAAGCTTTCTTT. This gives the protein CASSHESTEAFF.

In this sample, this clone turned up a few times. The V and J genes are TRBV5-4 and TRBJ1-1; no firm D call. The germline gives CDR1 SGHNT, CDR2 YYREEE (reference sequence). V lost 0 bases and J lost 4, with 7 bases in between. The CDR3 has 13 amino acids. The CDR3 DNA follows: TGTGCCAGCAGCTTGGACCCTAGCACTGAAGCTTTCTTT. Its translation: CASSLDPSTEAFF. Complete variable domain (other parts from reference TRBV5-4 and TRBJ1-1): ETGVTQSPTHLIKTRGQQVTLRCSSQSGHNTVSWYQQALGQGPQFIFQYYREEENGRGNFPPRFSGLQFPNYSSELNVNALELDDSALYLCASSLDPSTEAFFGQGTRLTVV.

This rearrangement joins TRBV12-5 to TRBJ2-3; unclear D gene. Germline assignment: CDR1 LGHNT and CDR2 FRNRAP. The V gene lost 7 bases and the J gene lost 2 bases, with 10 bases spanning the gap. The CDR3 totals 13 residues. As DNA, the CDR3 is TGTGCTAGTGTGGGCAGCCTCACAGATACGCAGTATTTT. Translation gives CASVGSLTDTQYF.

This chain joins TRBV28 and TRBJ1-5; tentatively, D is TRBD1 (6 bases). Germline V gene data show CDR1 as MDHEN and CDR2 as SYDVKM. Trimming took 6 bases from V and 0 from J, leaving 12 bases between them. The length of the CDR3 is 15 residues. In DNA, the CDR3 is TGTGCCAGCAGCTCCGGGACAACTAGCAATCAGCCCCAGCATTTT. Amino acid sequence: CASSSGTTSNQPQHF.

This sequence joins TRBV13 and TRBJ1-1; TRBD1 matches at 8 bases. Germline V gene sequence: CDR1 PRHDT, CDR2 FYEKMQ (reference sequence). This CDR3 is 14 amino acids long. V trimming: 4 bases; J trimming: 5 bases; junction bases outside the gene matches: 6. The CDR3: CASSSSGGRTEAFF. The CDR3 DNA reads as TGTGCCAGCAGCTCCTCAGGGGGCCGGACTGAAGCTTTCTTT. Complete variable domain (other parts from reference TRBV13 and TRBJ1-1): AAGVIQSPRHLIKEKRETATLKCYPIPRHDTVYWYQQGPGQDPQFLISFYEKMQSDKGSIPDRFSAQQFSDYHSELNMSSLELGDSALYFCASSSSGGRTEAFFGQGTRLTVV.